A single sample is the source of the 10 T cell receptor beta chains below, sequenced in a study of blood T cell repertoires in COVID-19. Data came from immunoSEQ multiplex PCR; TCRdb stores just in-frame clones and leaves some out. The sample shows 250,000 or so clones, 80% to 90% of them seen only once. The sample comprised peripheral blood. The receptors here all came from a man aged 25-45 years with COVID-19, enrolled during active disease.

The genes are TRBV29-1 and TRBJ2-5; TRBD1 matches at 8 bases. CDR3 length: 15 residues. Germline values: CDR1 SQVTM, CDR2 ANQGSEA. J lost 5 bases, V lost 3 bases, and 11 bases had no gene match. The CDR3 spells CSVDIGQGRGETQYF. In DNA form, the CDR3 reads TGCAGCGTTGATATCGGACAGGGACGAGGGGAGACCCAGTACTTC.

This sequence joins TRBV27 and TRBJ1-3, with a possible D match to TRBD1 (5 bases). The CDR3 sequence is 15 residues long. V gave up 5 bases and J gave up 0 bases, with 11 bases separating them. The germline V gene encodes CDR1 MNHEY and CDR2 SMNVEV (reference sequence). In DNA form, the CDR3 reads TGTGCCAGCAGTCAGCAGGGTACCTCTGGAAACACCATATATTTT. Its protein product is CASSQQGTSGNTIYF.

This clone has just one count. The rearrangement uses TRBV6-5 and TRBJ2-7; D unclear. The V end was cut by 8 bases, the J end by 0 bases, with 11 bases between. CDR1 and CDR2 from the germline V gene are MNHEY and SVGAGI. The CDR3 has 13 amino acids. CDR3 sequence: CASLGLSSYEQYF. The CDR3 region has the DNA TGTGCCAGCCTGGGCTTGAGCTCCTACGAGCAGTACTTC.

The genes are TRBV10-3 and TRBJ1-1; D gene unclear. Per the germline V gene, CDR1 is ENHRY and CDR2 is SYGVKD. Between the trimmed V and J ends, which lost 7 bases and 1 base, there was a span of 10 bases. This CDR3 is 13 amino acids long. The CDR3 is CAITQGRNTEAFF. CDR3 coding DNA: TGTGCCATCACCCAAGGGAGGAACACTGAAGCTTTCTTT.

J is TRBJ1-6 and V is TRBV28, with 8 bases fitting TRBD1. CDR1 and CDR2 (germline): MDHEN, SYDVKM. This CDR3 spans 15 amino acids. J was trimmed by 7 bases and V by 5 bases; bases with no gene match: 7. In nucleotides, the CDR3 is TGTGCCAGCAGTCCCTTGGACAGGGTCAATTCACCCCTCCACTTT. Translating it yields CASSPLDRVNSPLHF. The full variable domain, with the rest looked up from reference TRBV28 and TRBJ1-6, is DVKVTQSSRYLVKRTGEKVFLECVQDMDHENMFWYRQDPGLGLRLIYFSYDVKMKEKGDIPEGYSVSREKKERFSLILESASTNQTSMYLCASSPLDRVNSPLHFGNGTRLTVT.

This clone came up once. The V call is TRBV5-6, the J call TRBJ1-2; 9 bases align to TRBD1. Germline values: CDR1 SGHDT, CDR2 YYEEEE. Germline trimming cut 4 bases from V and 8 bases from J; bases unmatched to any gene: 9. The CDR3 is 14 amino acids. In DNA form, the CDR3 reads TGTGCCAGCAGCCCGGGACAGGGAGGGGAGGGCTACACCTTC. Amino acids: CASSPGQGGEGYTF.

The chain has TRBV2 and TRBJ1-5; a possible D gene is TRBD1 (5 bases). Deletions cut 8 bases from V and 0 bases from J, with 11 bases between. Germline assignment: CDR1 SNHLY and CDR2 FYNNEI. This CDR3 spans 14 amino acids. For the CDR3, the DNA is TGTGCCAGCGTCAGGGAGGGTAGCAATCAGCCCCAGCATTTT. Protein: CASVREGSNQPQHF.

The chain combines TRBV15 with TRBJ1-6; no clear D. Germline loops: CDR1 LNHNV, CDR2 YYDKDF (reference sequence). V dropped 0 bases and J dropped 11 bases, with 11 bases sitting between them. The CDR3 has 14 residues. The CDR3 sequence: CATSRDIYRTPLHF. CDR3 nucleotide sequence: TGTGCCACCAGCAGAGATATATACAGAACACCCCTCCACTTT.

The genes are TRBV18 and TRBJ1-5, with D possibly matching TRBD1 (6 bases). Trimming left V 6 bases short and J 4 bases short, with 16 bases between. CDR1 is KGHSH, CDR2 LQKENI, per germline. CDR3 size: 15 residues. In DNA form, the CDR3 reads TGTGCCAGCTCCCCTGGGGACAAACTGAATCAGCCCCAGCATTTT. Translation: CASSPGDKLNQPQHF.

This sequence joins TRBV14 and TRBJ2-1, with no clear D. The CDR3 length is 11 residues. Germline CDR1 reads SGHDN; CDR2 reads FVKESK. The ends were cut back, 1 base at V and 7 bases at J, with 2 bases in the middle. The CDR3 sequence: CASSQVNEQFF. In DNA, the CDR3 is TGTGCCAGCAGCCAAGTAAATGAGCAGTTCTTC.